Presented here are 15 T cell receptor beta chains from one specimen sequenced in a study of blood T cell repertoires in COVID-19. TCRdb keeps only in-frame clones here, not all; method: immunoSEQ multiplex PCR. Among about 350,000 clones, about 90% were seen once, and the ten largest hold roughly 1%. The sample comprised PBMCs or T cells enriched from blood (not recorded which). Source of these receptors: a woman aged 25-40 years who had recovered from COVID-19.

The gene calls are TRBV19 and TRBJ1-1; no reliable D call. The CDR3 is 14 residues long. Trimming shortened V by 3 bases and J by 1 base, and 9 bases separated the two germline ends. Germline-derived CDR1 and CDR2 are LNHDA and SQIVND (reference sequence). The CDR3 region is CASSMAKSNTEAFF. The CDR3 DNA sequence: TGTGCCAGTAGTATGGCAAAGTCGAACACTGAAGCTTTCTTT.

The V and J genes are TRBV12-3 or TRBV12-4 and TRBJ2-4; D unresolved. V lost 8 bases and J 3 bases, leaving 5 bases between the germline ends. CDR3 length: 11 residues. The CDR3 nucleotides read TGTGCCAGCGCGATCAAAAACATTCAGTACTTC. Translation gives CASAIKNIQYF.

The DNA for the CDR3 is TGTGCCAGCAGCTTCAGCGGCAGCACAGATACGCAGTATTTT. Amino acid sequence: CASSFSGSTDTQYF. The rearrangement joins TRBV7-9 to TRBJ2-3; D possibly corresponds to TRBD2 (5 bases). Germline V gives CDR1 SEHNR, CDR2 FQNEAQ (reference sequence). The V and J ends lost 3 bases and 0 bases respectively, with 7 bases between them. CDR3 length: 14 residues.

The rearrangement uses TRBV30 and TRBJ1-1; D may be TRBD1 (6 bases). In germline, CDR1 is GTSNPN, CDR2 SVGIG (reference sequence). Deletions cut 2 bases from V and 1 base from J, with 11 bases between. The length of the CDR3 is 14 residues. The CDR3 nucleotides are TGTGCCTGGAGTACGAGGGGGGGGAACACTGAAGCTTTCTTT. Translated: CAWSTRGGNTEAFF.

The chain employs TRBV11-2 and TRBJ2-3, with D perhaps TRBD2 (6 bases). The CDR3 loop spans 15 amino acids. Germline V gene sequence: CDR1 SGHAT, CDR2 FQNNGV. V shed 0 bases and J shed 0 bases, with 7 bases lying between them. The CDR3 here is CASSLDGTSTDTQYF. CDR3 DNA: TGTGCCAGCAGCTTAGATGGGACTAGCACAGATACGCAGTATTTT.

The V call is TRBV7-8, the J call TRBJ2-1; TRBD1 agrees at 8 bases. CDR1 and CDR2 (germline): SGHVS, FQNEAQ. V lost 1 base and J lost 8; bases outside the gene matches: 10. The CDR3 contains 16 residues. The CDR3 protein is CASSLEIRGLGDEQFF. As DNA, the CDR3 is TGTGCCAGCAGCTTAGAGATCAGGGGGCTTGGAGATGAGCAGTTCTTC. Complete variable domain (other parts from reference TRBV7-8 and TRBJ2-1): GAGVSQSPRYKVAKRGQDVALRCDPISGHVSLFWYQQALGQGPEFLTYFQNEAQLDKSGLPSDRFFAERPEGSVSTLKIQRTQQEDSAVYLCASSLEIRGLGDEQFFGPGTRLTVL.

In its sample, this clone was seen a few times. The J gene is TRBJ1-4, the V gene TRBV28; a possible D gene is TRBD1 (6 bases). V was trimmed by 4 bases and J by 4 bases, leaving 10 bases between them. There are 14 residues in the CDR3. Germline CDR1 reads MDHEN; CDR2 reads SYDVKM. The CDR3 region is CASSSPDSNEKLFF. In DNA, the CDR3 is TGTGCCAGCAGTTCGCCGGACAGTAATGAAAAACTGTTTTTT. Filled out from reference TRBV28 and TRBJ1-4, the complete variable domain reads DVKVTQSSRYLVKRTGEKVFLECVQDMDHENMFWYRQDPGLGLRLIYFSYDVKMKEKGDIPEGYSVSREKKERFSLILESASTNQTSMYLCASSSPDSNEKLFFGSGTQLSVL.

The V gene is TRBV19, the J gene TRBJ1-1, with D unclear. V lost 4 bases and J 1 base, leaving 13 bases between the germline ends. The CDR3 is 15 residues long. Germline V CDR1 and CDR2: LNHDA, SQIVND (reference sequence). CDR3 in amino acids: CASSTHNTKNTEAFF. Written as DNA, the CDR3 is TGTGCCAGTAGTACCCACAACACAAAGAACACTGAAGCTTTCTTT.

This clone was detected once. The chain combines TRBV7-9 with TRBJ2-1; the match to TRBD2 covers 9 bases. CDR1 and CDR2 from the germline V gene are SEHNR and FQNEAQ (reference sequence). The CDR3 consists of 14 residues. The J segment lost 10 bases and the V segment lost 6 bases, leaving 10 bases of the junction unmatched. DNA of the CDR3: TGTGCCAGCAGTGCGCTAGCGGGGAGGTGGGAGCAGTTCTTC. Its translation is CASSALAGRWEQFF. Full variable domain (remainder filled in from reference TRBV7-9 and TRBJ2-1): DTGVSQNPRHKITKRGQNVTFRCDPISEHNRLYWYRQTLGQGPEFLTYFQNEAQLEKSRLLSDRFSAERPKGSFSTLEIQRTEQGDSAMYLCASSALAGRWEQFFGPGTRLTVL.

The J gene is TRBJ1-4, the V gene TRBV29-1; possibly TRBD1 for D (6 bases). The germline V gene encodes CDR1 SQVTM and CDR2 ANQGSEA. The CDR3 covers 15 residues. The CDR3, as DNA: TGCAACAAGCCTGACAGGCCCGGCTCTAATGAAAAACTGTTTTTT. The encoded protein is CNKPDRPGSNEKLFF.

V usage is TRBV4-3 and J usage is TRBJ2-5; TRBD2 matches 15 bases. The germline V gene has CDR1 LGHNA and CDR2 YSLEER. This CDR3 has 19 amino acids. V shed 0 bases and J 1 base; nucleotides not matched to a gene: 6. DNA of the CDR3: TGCGCCAGCAGCCAAGACCAAGTGGGACTAGCGGGGGGCCAAGAGACCCAGTACTTC. Encoded protein: CASSQDQVGLAGGQETQYF.

This chain connects TRBV3-1 (or the pseudogene TRBV3-2) to TRBJ2-1; 12 nucleotides agree with TRBD2. V lost 3 bases to trimming and J lost 6 bases; unmatched junction nucleotides: 6. The CDR3 is 16 amino acids. Germline values: CDR1 LGHDT, CDR2 YNNKEL (reference sequence). The CDR3 nucleotides are TGTGCCAGCAGCCACGCAACTAGCGGGGGGACCAATGAGCAGTTCTTC. This translates into CASSHATSGGTNEQFF.

This chain connects TRBV7-9 to TRBJ2-1; 7 bases are a match to TRBD2. The CDR3 totals 15 residues. Trimming at V came to 6 bases and at J to 0 bases, leaving 5 bases not matched to a gene. Germline-derived CDR1 and CDR2 are SEHNR and FQNEAQ (reference sequence). In DNA form, the CDR3 reads TGTGCCAGCAGTCCAGCGGGGAGCTCCTACAATGAGCAGTTCTTC. It translates to CASSPAGSSYNEQFF.

J is TRBJ2-2 and V is TRBV4-3, with TRBD1 matching 8 bases. CDR3 length: 17 residues. After removal of 0 bases from V and 3 bases from J, the junction contained 6 bases not matched to a gene. Germline V lookup: CDR1 LGHNA, CDR2 YSLEER. CDR3 sequence reads: CASSQDLGQGHTGELFF. CDR3 DNA: TGCGCCAGCAGCCAAGATCTTGGACAGGGTCACACCGGGGAGCTGTTTTTT.

This clone was recorded a few times. This chain uses TRBV15 with TRBJ1-2; D possibly corresponds to TRBD1 (6 bases). The CDR3 totals 12 residues. Germline CDR1 reads LNHNV; CDR2 reads YYDKDF (reference sequence). Trimming left V 4 bases short and J 8 bases short, with 11 bases between. Here the CDR3 reads CATSMRQDGYTF. The CDR3 DNA follows: TGTGCCACCAGCATGAGACAGGACGGCTACACCTTC.